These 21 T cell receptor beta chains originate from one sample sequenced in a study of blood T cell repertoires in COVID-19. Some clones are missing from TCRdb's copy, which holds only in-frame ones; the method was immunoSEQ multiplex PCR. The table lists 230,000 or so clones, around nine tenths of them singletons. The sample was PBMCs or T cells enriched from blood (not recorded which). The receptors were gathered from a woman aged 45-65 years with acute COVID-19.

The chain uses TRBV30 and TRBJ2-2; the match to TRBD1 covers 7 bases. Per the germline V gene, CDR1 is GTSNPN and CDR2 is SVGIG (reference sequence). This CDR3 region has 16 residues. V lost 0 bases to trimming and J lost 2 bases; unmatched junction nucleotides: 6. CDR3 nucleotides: TGTGCCTGGAGTGTCCCGGACAGGAGTAACACCGGGGAGCTGTTTTTT. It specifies CAWSVPDRSNTGELFF.

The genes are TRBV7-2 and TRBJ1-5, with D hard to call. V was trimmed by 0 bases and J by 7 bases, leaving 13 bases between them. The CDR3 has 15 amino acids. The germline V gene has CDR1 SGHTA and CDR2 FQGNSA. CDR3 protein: CTSSLASGGYQPQHF. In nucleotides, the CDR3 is TGTACCAGCAGCTTAGCGAGTGGAGGTTACCAGCCCCAGCATTTT.

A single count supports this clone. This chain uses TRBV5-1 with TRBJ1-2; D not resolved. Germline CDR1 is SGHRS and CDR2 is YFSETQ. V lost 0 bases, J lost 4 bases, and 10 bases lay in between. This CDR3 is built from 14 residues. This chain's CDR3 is CASSLGSGLYGYTF. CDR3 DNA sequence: TGCGCCAGCAGCTTGGGGTCAGGACTCTATGGCTACACCTTC.

In nucleotides, the CDR3 is TGTGCCAGCTCACCACCGGGGGGACAGGGCCAACAGCCCCAGCATTTT. Translated: CASSPPGGQGQQPQHF. The chain uses TRBV18 and TRBJ1-5; 9 bases are shared with TRBD1. Germline V gene sequence: CDR1 KGHSH, CDR2 LQKENI. The CDR3 is made up of 16 amino acids. Trimming at V came to 0 bases and at J to 7 bases, leaving 7 bases not matched to a gene.

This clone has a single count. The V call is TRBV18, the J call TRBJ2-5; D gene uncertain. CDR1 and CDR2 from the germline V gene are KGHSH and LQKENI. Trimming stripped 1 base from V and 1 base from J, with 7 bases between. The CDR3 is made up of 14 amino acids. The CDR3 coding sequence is TGTGCCAGCTCACCACGCGGATCCCAAGAGACCCAGTACTTC. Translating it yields CASSPRGSQETQYF.

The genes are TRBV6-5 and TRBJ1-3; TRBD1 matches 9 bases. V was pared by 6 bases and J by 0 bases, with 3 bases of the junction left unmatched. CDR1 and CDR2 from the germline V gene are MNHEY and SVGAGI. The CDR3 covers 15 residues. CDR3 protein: CASRDRGVSGNTIYF. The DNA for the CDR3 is TGTGCCAGCAGGGACAGGGGCGTCTCTGGAAACACCATATATTTT.

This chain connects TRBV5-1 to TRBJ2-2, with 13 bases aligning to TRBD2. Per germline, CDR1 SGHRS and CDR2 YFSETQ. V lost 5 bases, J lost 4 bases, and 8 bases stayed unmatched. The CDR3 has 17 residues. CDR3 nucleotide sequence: TGCGCCAGCAGTGTTGGGACTAGCGGGATTACCACCGGGGAGCTGTTTTTT. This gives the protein CASSVGTSGITTGELFF.

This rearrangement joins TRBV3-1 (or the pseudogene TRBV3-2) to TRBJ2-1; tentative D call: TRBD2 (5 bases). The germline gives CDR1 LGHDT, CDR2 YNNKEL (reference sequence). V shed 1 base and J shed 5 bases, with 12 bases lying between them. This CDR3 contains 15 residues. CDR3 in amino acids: CASSQVQRRHNEQFF. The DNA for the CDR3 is TGTGCCAGCAGCCAAGTTCAGCGGAGGCACAATGAGCAGTTCTTC.

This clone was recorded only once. The CDR3 DNA reads as TGTGCCAGCAGCCAAGTACAACATAGCAATCAGCCCCAGCATTTT. It specifies CASSQVQHSNQPQHF. The chain links TRBV3-1 (or the pseudogene TRBV3-2) to TRBJ1-5; D gene ambiguous. V dropped 1 base and J dropped 0 bases, with 7 bases sitting between them. The CDR3 is made up of 15 amino acids. The germline V gene encodes CDR1 LGHDT and CDR2 YNNKEL (reference sequence).

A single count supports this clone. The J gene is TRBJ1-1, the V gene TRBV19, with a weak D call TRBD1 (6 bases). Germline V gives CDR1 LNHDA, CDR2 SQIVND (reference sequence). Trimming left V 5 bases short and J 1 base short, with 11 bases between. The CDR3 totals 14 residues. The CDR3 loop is CASSDPGQNTEAFF. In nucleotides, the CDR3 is TGTGCCAGTAGTGACCCGGGACAGAACACTGAAGCTTTCTTT.

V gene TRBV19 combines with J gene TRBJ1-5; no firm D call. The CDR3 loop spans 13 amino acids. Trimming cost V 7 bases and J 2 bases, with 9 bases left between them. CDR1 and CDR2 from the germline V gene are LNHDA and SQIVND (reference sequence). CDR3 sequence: CASTIRGNQPQHF. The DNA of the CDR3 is TGTGCCAGTACAATTCGGGGCAATCAGCCCCAGCATTTT.

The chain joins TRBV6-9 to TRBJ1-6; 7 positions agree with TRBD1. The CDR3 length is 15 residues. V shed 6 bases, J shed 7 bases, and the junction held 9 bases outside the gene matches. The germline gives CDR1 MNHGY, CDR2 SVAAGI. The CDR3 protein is CASSPYDRANSPLHF. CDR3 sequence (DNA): TGTGCCAGCAGCCCGTACGACAGGGCCAATTCACCCCTCCACTTT.

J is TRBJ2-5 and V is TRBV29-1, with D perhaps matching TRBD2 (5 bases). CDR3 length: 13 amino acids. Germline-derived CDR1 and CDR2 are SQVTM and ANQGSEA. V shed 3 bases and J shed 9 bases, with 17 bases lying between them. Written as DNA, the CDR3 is TGCAGCGTTGAGTTAGCGAACCTTGTATCCCAGTACTTC. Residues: CSVELANLVSQYF.

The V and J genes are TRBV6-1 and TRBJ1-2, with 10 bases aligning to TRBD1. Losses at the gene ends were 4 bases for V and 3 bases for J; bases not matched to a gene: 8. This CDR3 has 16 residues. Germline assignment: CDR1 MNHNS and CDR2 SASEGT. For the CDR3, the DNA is TGTGCCAGCAGTGGACCCGGGACAGGGGCCTACTATGGCTACACCTTC. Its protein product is CASSGPGTGAYYGYTF.

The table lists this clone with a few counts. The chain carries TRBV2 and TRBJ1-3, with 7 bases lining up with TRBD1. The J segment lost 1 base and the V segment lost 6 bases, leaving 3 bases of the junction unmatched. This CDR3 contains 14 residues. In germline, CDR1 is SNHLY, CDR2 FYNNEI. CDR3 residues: CASSTTGSGNTIYF. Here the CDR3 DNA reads TGTGCCAGCAGCACGACAGGGTCTGGAAACACCATATATTTT.

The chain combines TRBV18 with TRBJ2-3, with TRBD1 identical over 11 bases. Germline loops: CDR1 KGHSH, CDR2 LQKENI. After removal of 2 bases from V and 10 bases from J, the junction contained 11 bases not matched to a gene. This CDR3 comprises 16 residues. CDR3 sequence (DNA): TGTGCCAGCTCACCATTACCGGGACAGGGGGGTTCAGCGCAGTATTTT. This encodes CASSPLPGQGGSAQYF.

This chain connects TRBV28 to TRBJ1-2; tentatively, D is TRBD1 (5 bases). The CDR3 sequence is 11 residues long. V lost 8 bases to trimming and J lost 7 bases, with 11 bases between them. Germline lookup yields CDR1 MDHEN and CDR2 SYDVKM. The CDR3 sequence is CASVGASGYTF. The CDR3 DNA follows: TGTGCCAGCGTAGGGGCCAGTGGCTACACCTTC.

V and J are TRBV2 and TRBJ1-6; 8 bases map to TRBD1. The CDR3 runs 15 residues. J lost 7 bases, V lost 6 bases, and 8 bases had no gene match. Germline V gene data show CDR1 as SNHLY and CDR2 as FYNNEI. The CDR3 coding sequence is TGTGCCAGCAGATACACACAGGGGGTAAATTCACCCCTCCACTTT. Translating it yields CASRYTQGVNSPLHF.

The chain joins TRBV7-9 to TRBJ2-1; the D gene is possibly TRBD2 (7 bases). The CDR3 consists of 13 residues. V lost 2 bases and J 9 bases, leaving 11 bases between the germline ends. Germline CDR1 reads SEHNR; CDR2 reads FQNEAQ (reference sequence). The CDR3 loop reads CASSLRGGGEQFF. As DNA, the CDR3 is TGTGCCAGCAGCTTAAGGGGGGGCGGTGAGCAGTTCTTC.

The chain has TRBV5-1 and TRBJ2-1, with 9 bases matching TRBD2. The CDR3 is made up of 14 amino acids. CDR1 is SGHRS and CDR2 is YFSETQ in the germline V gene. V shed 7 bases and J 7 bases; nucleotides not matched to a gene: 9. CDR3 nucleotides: TGCGCCAGCCTAGGAGCGGGAGGAGGAAATGAGCAGTTCTTC. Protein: CASLGAGGGNEQFF.

In nucleotides, the CDR3 is TGTGCCTGGAGTGTACTGGGCGGACTCCGGGCCCATGAGCAGTTCTTC. Translating it yields CAWSVLGGLRAHEQFF. The chain is built from TRBV30 and TRBJ2-1, with D perhaps matching TRBD2 (5 bases). The CDR3 runs 16 residues. CDR1 is GTSNPN, CDR2 SVGIG, per germline (reference sequence). Trimming took off 0 bases at V and 8 bases at J, with 20 bases between the two ends.